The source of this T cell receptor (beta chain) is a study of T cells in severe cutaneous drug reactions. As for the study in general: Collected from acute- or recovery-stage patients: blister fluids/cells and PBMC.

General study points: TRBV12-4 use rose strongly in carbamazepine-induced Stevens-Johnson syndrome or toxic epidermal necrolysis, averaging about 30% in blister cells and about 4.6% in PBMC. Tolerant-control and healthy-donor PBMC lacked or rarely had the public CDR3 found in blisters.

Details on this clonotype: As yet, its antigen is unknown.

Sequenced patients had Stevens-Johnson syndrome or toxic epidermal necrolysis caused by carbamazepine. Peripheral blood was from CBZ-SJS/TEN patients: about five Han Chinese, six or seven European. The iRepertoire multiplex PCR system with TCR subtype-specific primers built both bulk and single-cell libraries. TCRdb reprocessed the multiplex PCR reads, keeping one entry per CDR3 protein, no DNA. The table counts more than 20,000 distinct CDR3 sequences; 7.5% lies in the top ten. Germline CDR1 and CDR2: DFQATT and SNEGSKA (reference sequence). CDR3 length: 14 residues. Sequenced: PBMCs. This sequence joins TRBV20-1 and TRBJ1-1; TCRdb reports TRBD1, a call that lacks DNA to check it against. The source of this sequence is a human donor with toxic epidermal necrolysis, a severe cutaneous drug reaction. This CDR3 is CSARRDRGHTEAFF.